Below are 22 T cell receptor beta chains sequenced from a single sample in a study of T cells of healthy individuals. TCRdb re-called the 5' RACE reads through MiXCR, storing one row per CDR3 protein. This table holds around 83,000 distinct CDR3 sequences, roughly 5% found once. Every receptor here comes from a female donor in good health.

This clonotype was detected a few times. The chain combines TRBV24-1 with TRBJ2-1; TRBD2 aligns across 16 bases. This CDR3 region has 18 residues. J lost 7 bases, V lost 3 bases, and 8 bases had no gene match. The germline gives CDR1 KGHDR, CDR2 SFDVKD. CDR3 coding DNA: TGTGCCACCAGTGATGGGGCGGGACTAGCGGGAGGGTCGAATGAGCAGTTCTTC. Protein: CATSDGAGLAGGSNEQFF.

V and J are TRBV9 and TRBJ1-1, with unresolved D. This CDR3 has 14 amino acids. Trimming took off 0 bases at V and 1 base at J, with 7 bases between the two ends. Germline CDR1 SGDLS, CDR2 YYNGEE. This CDR3 reads CASSVGVGNTEAFF. The CDR3 nucleotides are TGTGCCAGCAGCGTAGGGGTCGGGAACACTGAAGCTTTCTTT.

This clonotype has more than one count but fewer than ten. The chain uses TRBV29-1 and TRBJ1-1; no reliable D call. Trimming stripped 6 bases from V and 4 bases from J, with 15 bases between. The length of the CDR3 is 13 residues. Germline lookup yields CDR1 SQVTM and CDR2 ANQGSEA. The CDR3: CSVKSLLSTEAFF. CDR3 coding DNA: TGCAGCGTGAAGAGTTTGTTGAGCACTGAAGCTTTCTTT. The full variable domain, in which reference TRBV29-1 and TRBJ1-1 provide the parts outside the CDR3, is SAVISQKPSRDICQRGTSLTIQCQVDSQVTMMFWYRQQPGQSLTLIATANQGSEATYESGFVIDKFPISRPNLTFSTLTVSNMSPEDSSIYLCSVKSLLSTEAFFGQGTRLTVV.

This clonotype was detected many times. V gene TRBV19 combines with J gene TRBJ2-1; 9 nucleotides match TRBD1. The CDR3 is made up of 13 amino acids. The V and J ends lost 9 bases and 5 bases, in that order; junction bases with no gene match: 5. The germline gives CDR1 LNHDA, CDR2 SQIVND (reference sequence). The CDR3 loop reads CASQGTGNNEQFF. For the CDR3, the DNA is TGTGCCAGCCAAGGGACAGGGAACAATGAGCAGTTCTTC.

This clonotype was counted ten times or more. V usage is TRBV4-2 and J usage is TRBJ2-2; D unresolved. The V gene lost 4 bases and the J gene lost 6 bases, with 15 bases spanning the gap. The CDR3 totals 15 residues. Germline lookup yields CDR1 LGHNA and CDR2 YNFKEQ. The CDR3 protein is CASSPSDRKAGELFF. The CDR3 DNA sequence: TGTGCCAGCAGCCCTAGTGATAGGAAGGCCGGGGAGCTGTTTTTT.

V usage is TRBV6-5 and J usage is TRBJ1-1; possible D gene TRBD1, 5 bases. The V end was cut by 4 bases, the J end by 2 bases, with 8 bases between. The germline gives CDR1 MNHEY, CDR2 SVGAGI. The CDR3 has 13 residues. In nucleotides, the CDR3 is TGTGCCAGCAGTTGGACAAGTAACACTGAAGCTTTCTTT. Residues: CASSWTSNTEAFF.

This clonotype was counted only a few times. The gene calls are TRBV6-2 or TRBV6-3 and TRBJ2-5; TRBD2 is a possible D gene (6 bases). Germline V gives CDR1 MNHEY, CDR2 SVGEGT. Trimming removed 2 bases from V and 1 base from J, with 14 bases in between. The CDR3 spans 16 residues. CDR3 bases: TGTGCCAGCAGTTACCGGAAGAGGGAGGCCCAAGAGACCCAGTACTTC. Translating it yields CASSYRKREAQETQYF.

The CDR3 is CASSQGEGRAFF. CDR3 coding DNA: TGTGCCAGCAGCCAAGGGGAGGGGAGAGCTTTCTTT. V gene TRBV3-1 combines with J gene TRBJ1-1; D is perhaps TRBD1 (5 bases). This CDR3 has 12 residues. Germline loops: CDR1 LGHDT, CDR2 YNNKEL (reference sequence). The ends were cut back, 1 base at V and 10 bases at J, with 10 bases in the middle.

This clonotype was found many times. The CDR3 DNA is TGTGCCATCAGGGAAAGCAGGGGCGCGGGCACAGATACGCAGTATTTT. Protein sequence: CAIRESRGAGTDTQYF. V and J are TRBV10-3 and TRBJ2-3, with D possibly matching TRBD1 (6 bases). CDR3 length equals 16 residues. The germline V and J ends were trimmed by 6 bases and 1 base, with 17 bases remaining between them. Germline values: CDR1 ENHRY, CDR2 SYGVKD.

In its sample, this clonotype was seen a few times. The chain combines TRBV7-3 with TRBJ2-5; 10 bases agree with TRBD2. This CDR3 has 14 residues. Germline CDR1 reads SGHTA; CDR2 reads FQGTGA. Trimming took 5 bases from V and 3 from J; bases not matched to a gene: 3. CDR3 sequence (DNA): TGTGCCAGCAGCCCTGGACTAGCGGAAGAGACCCAGTACTTC. Translated, it gives CASSPGLAEETQYF.

This clonotype was detected ten times or more. The chain employs TRBV6-6 and TRBJ2-7; TRBD1 might be the D (6 bases). This CDR3 contains 17 residues. V dropped 5 bases and J dropped 0 bases, with 20 bases sitting between them. CDR1 and CDR2 from the germline V gene are MNHNY and SVGAGI (reference sequence). The CDR3 nucleotides are TGTGCCAGCAGTCTTTACTCCTACAGGGAGAGCTCCTACGAGCAGTACTTC. Translation gives CASSLYSYRESSYEQYF.

The chain carries TRBV11-2 and TRBJ1-1, with TRBD1 identical over 8 bases. The CDR3 consists of 15 residues. Germline values: CDR1 SGHAT, CDR2 FQNNGV. The trim removed 5 bases at V and 0 bases at J, leaving 5 bases unmatched. Here the CDR3 DNA reads TGTGCCAGCAGCACCGGACAGGGAATGAACACTGAAGCTTTCTTT. It specifies CASSTGQGMNTEAFF. Combining the CDR3 with reference TRBV11-2 and TRBJ1-1 gives the whole variable domain EAGVAQSPRYKIIEKRQSVAFWCNPISGHATLYWYQQILGQGPKLLIQFQNNGVVDDSQLPKDRFSAERLKGVDSTLKIQPAKLEDSAVYLCASSTGQGMNTEAFFGQGTRLTVV.

This clonotype turned up a few times. V and J are TRBV5-6 and TRBJ1-1; D remains ambiguous. Deletions cut 4 bases from V and 2 bases from J, with 12 bases between. Germline V lookup: CDR1 SGHDT, CDR2 YYEEEE. This CDR3 spans 14 amino acids. The CDR3 DNA sequence: TGTGCCAGCAGCGGACCAACAGAAAACACTGAAGCTTTCTTT. Encoded protein: CASSGPTENTEAFF.

This clonotype was counted between two and nine times. The chain joins TRBV7-2 to TRBJ2-1, with D uncertain. CDR3 size: 15 residues. The ends were cut back, 4 bases at V and 8 bases at J, with 18 bases in the middle. Germline V CDR1 and CDR2: SGHTA, FQGNSA. CDR3 DNA sequence: TGTGCCAGCAGCTCCCCAGTGACCGCGAAACATGAGCAGTTCTTC. This codes for CASSSPVTAKHEQFF.

This clonotype was recorded a few times. CDR3 protein: CASSYPNNSPLHF. The CDR3 DNA sequence: TGTGCCAGCAGTTACCCCAATAATTCACCCCTCCACTTT. The V call is TRBV6-2 or TRBV6-3, the J call TRBJ1-6; D gene ambiguous. The CDR3 contains 13 residues. V shed 2 bases and J shed 5 bases, with 4 bases lying between them. CDR1 and CDR2 from the germline V gene are MNHEY and SVGEGT.

This clonotype was seen many times. The chain has TRBV4-3 and TRBJ2-7; the D gene is possibly TRBD1 (6 bases). Germline V gives CDR1 LGHNA, CDR2 YSLEER. This CDR3 has 15 amino acids. V was clipped by 1 base and J by 0 bases, with 10 bases between them. The CDR3 DNA follows: TGCGCCAGCAGCCAAGGGACAGCTAGCTCCTACGAGCAGTACTTC. Amino acids: CASSQGTASSYEQYF.

This clonotype appeared many times. CDR3 region: CASSLAEGLGADTQYF. The CDR3 DNA follows: TGCGCCAGCAGCTTAGCTGAAGGACTCGGCGCAGATACGCAGTATTTT. This rearrangement joins TRBV5-1 to TRBJ2-3; maybe TRBD2 (5 bases). The CDR3 has 16 amino acids. Deletions cut 2 bases from V and 4 bases from J, with 17 bases between. Germline values: CDR1 SGHRS, CDR2 YFSETQ.

This clonotype occurred many times. V gene TRBV5-1 combines with J gene TRBJ2-7, with D uncertain. The ends were cut back, 0 bases at V and 5 bases at J, with 9 bases in the middle. The CDR3 has 13 residues. Looked up from germline, CDR1 is SGHRS and CDR2 is YFSETQ. The CDR3 here is CASSLGQDDEQYF. The CDR3 DNA follows: TGCGCCAGCAGCTTGGGGCAGGACGACGAGCAGTACTTC.

A remark on this clonotype: A read error may explain this, as a much larger clone is one base away. The chain carries TRBV7-9 and TRBJ1-5; D perhaps matches TRBD1 (6 bases). The CDR3 covers 16 residues. From germline, CDR1 is SEHNR and CDR2 FQNEAQ (reference sequence). This chain's CDR3 is CASSLETGPSNQPQNF. For the CDR3, the DNA is TGTGCCAGCAGCTTAGAGACAGGTCCTAGCAATCAGCCCCAGAATTTT. The complete variable domain, with remaining parts taken from reference TRBV7-9 and TRBJ1-5, reads DTGVSQNPRHKITKRGQNVTFRCDPISEHNRLYWYRQTLGQGPEFLTYFQNEAQLEKSRLLSDRFSAERPKGSFSTLEIQRTEQGDSAMYLCASSLETGPSNQPQNFGDGTRLSIL.

The rearrangement uses TRBV7-2 and TRBJ1-2, with 8 nucleotides matching TRBD1. V was pared by 4 bases and J by 8 bases, with 6 bases of the junction left unmatched. This CDR3 comprises 13 residues. Per germline, CDR1 SGHTA and CDR2 FQGNSA. The CDR3 DNA reads TGTGCCAGCAGCTCCGAAACAGGGGGAGGCTACACCTTC. As protein: CASSSETGGGYTF.

This clonotype was observed a handful of times. The chain is built from TRBV4-1 and TRBJ2-7; 9 nucleotides match TRBD2. This CDR3 contains 16 residues. The germline CDR1 and CDR2 sequences are MGHRA and YSYEKL. V trimming: 0 bases; J trimming: 4 bases; junction bases outside the gene matches: 7. The CDR3 sequence is CASSQDDWREGYEQYF. CDR3 coding DNA: TGCGCCAGCAGCCAAGATGATTGGCGGGAGGGATACGAGCAGTACTTC.

The gene calls are TRBV25-1 and TRBJ1-2; unclear D gene. V was trimmed by 1 base and J by 0 bases, leaving 6 bases between them. Germline values: CDR1 MGHDK, CDR2 SYGVNS. The CDR3 runs to 14 residues. CDR3 protein: CASSEWASNYGYTF. CDR3 coding DNA: TGTGCCAGCAGTGAATGGGCGTCTAACTATGGCTACACCTTC.